The TCR beta chain described here comes from a study of CD8 T cells in Susac syndrome. Overall study findings and caveats: It was acknowledged in the study that its TCR sequencing and HLA analysis involved a relatively small number of individuals.

cDNA came from about 0.51 to 1 ug RNA primed by random hexamers. Amplification of TCR beta CDR3 across 54 Vbeta and 13 Jbeta was performed with immunoSEQ multiplex PCR. TCRdb re-called the immunoSEQ multiplex PCR reads through MiXCR, storing one row per CDR3 protein. The sample has some 300,000 distinct CDR3 sequences, over 75% seen once. In its sample, this clonotype was seen a few times. Antigen specificity is unknown. The CDR3 covers 14 residues. V was pared by 6 bases and J by 7 bases, with 10 bases of the junction left unmatched. Germline values: CDR1 MGHRA, CDR2 YSYEKL. The source of this sequence is a human donor with multiple sclerosis. The chain recombines TRBV4-1 with TRBJ1-2; TRBD1 aligns across 8 bases. Sequences were obtained from CD8+ T cells from PBMCs. The CDR3 nucleotides are TGCGCCAGCAGTCCCGGACAGGGACGGAGTGGCTACACCTTC. Protein: CASSPGQGRSGYTF.